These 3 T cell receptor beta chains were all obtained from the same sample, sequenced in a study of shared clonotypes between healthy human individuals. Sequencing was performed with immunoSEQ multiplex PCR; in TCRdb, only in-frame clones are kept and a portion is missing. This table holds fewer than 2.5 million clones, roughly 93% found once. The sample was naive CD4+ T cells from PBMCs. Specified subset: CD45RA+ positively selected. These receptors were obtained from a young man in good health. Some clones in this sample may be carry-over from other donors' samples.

The CDR3 spells CASSLYGGHYGYTF. In DNA form, the CDR3 reads TGTGCCAGCAGTTTATACGGGGGCCACTATGGCTACACCTTC. J is TRBJ1-2 and V is TRBV28; D is perhaps TRBD1 (6 bases). CDR3 length equals 14 residues. Deletions cut 1 base from V and 3 bases from J, with 9 bases between. Germline CDR1 reads MDHEN; CDR2 reads SYDVKM.

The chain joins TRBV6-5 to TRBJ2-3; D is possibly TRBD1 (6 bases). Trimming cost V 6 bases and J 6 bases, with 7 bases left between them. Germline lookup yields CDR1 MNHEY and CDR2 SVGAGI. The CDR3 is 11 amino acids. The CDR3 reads CASRQGDTQYF. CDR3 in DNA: TGTGCCAGCAGACAGGGTGATACGCAGTATTTT.

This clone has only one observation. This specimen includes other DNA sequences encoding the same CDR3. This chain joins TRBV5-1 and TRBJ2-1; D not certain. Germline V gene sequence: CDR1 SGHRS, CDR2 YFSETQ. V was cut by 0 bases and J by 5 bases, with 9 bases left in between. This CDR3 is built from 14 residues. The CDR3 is CASSLDNRNNEQFF. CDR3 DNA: TGCGCCAGCAGCTTGGACAACCGTAACAATGAGCAGTTCTTC.